This T cell receptor beta chain emerged from a study of CD8 T cells in ankylosing spondylitis. The CDR3 has 15 residues. V was trimmed by 0 bases and J by 6 bases, leaving 14 bases between them. The germline gives CDR1 DFQATT, CDR2 SNEGSKA (reference sequence). Ten or more counts support this clonotype. The antigen is undetermined. Quantitative 5'-RACE with molecular barcodes was used to make the TCR beta libraries. TCRdb reprocessed the 5' RACE reads with MiXCR, giving one entry per CDR3 protein. The repertoire consists of more than 150,000 distinct CDR3 sequences, with about 18% occurring once and the leading ten covering roughly 4.5%. Broader study findings: There were earlier reports of some motif variants in reactive arthritis synovial fluid and blood. Among TCR beta sequences, a motif of under 10 highly homologous variants appeared characteristic of ankylosing spondylitis blood. Researchers reportedly found disease-linked clones significantly enriched in matched ankylosing spondylitis synovial fluid.

This sequence joins TRBV20-1 and TRBJ1-4, with D possibly being TRBD1 (6 bases). The sequenced material came from blood, either unsorted or a sorted T cell fraction (not recorded which). The source of this sequence is a male donor between 10 and 30 years old with ankylosing spondylitis or in good health (not recorded which). The CDR3 bases are TGCAGTGCTAGAGATACGGGGGGGCTGGATGAAAAACTGTTTTTT. Translating it yields CSARDTGGLDEKLFF.